The 2 T cell receptor beta chains presented below share a single source sample, sequenced in a study of blood T cell repertoires in COVID-19. Assay used: immunoSEQ multiplex PCR; TCRdb lists only in-frame clones, some missing. The sample lists under 150,000 clones; 80% to 85% were seen once. Specimen: peripheral blood. The source of these receptors is a man aged 55 to 70 with acute or convalescent COVID-19.

The chain combines TRBV9 with TRBJ1-4; tentative D call: TRBD1 (5 bases). CDR1 and CDR2 from the germline V gene are SGDLS and YYNGEE. V gave up 4 bases and J gave up 1 base, with 11 bases separating them. CDR3 length equals 15 residues. This CDR3 reads CASSPRAGTNEKLFF. The CDR3 DNA sequence: TGTGCCAGCAGCCCCAGGGCCGGAACTAATGAAAAACTGTTTTTT.

The table lists this clone with a count of one. J is TRBJ2-1 and V is TRBV9; D perhaps matches TRBD2 (5 bases). V dropped 0 bases and J dropped 0 bases, with 10 bases sitting between them. This CDR3 region has 16 residues. Germline V gene sequence: CDR1 SGDLS, CDR2 YYNGEE. Here the CDR3 reads CASSVELRDSYNEQFF. The CDR3 DNA is TGTGCCAGCAGCGTAGAATTGAGGGACTCCTACAATGAGCAGTTCTTC.